This is a list of T cell receptor beta chains from one sample in a study of human T cells and chemical hapten exposure. TCRdb reprocessed the RACE reads via MiXCR and lists one record per CDR3 protein. The sample contains 79,000 or so distinct CDR3 sequences, around 30% of which appear only once. Sequences were derived from whole blood, sampled in connection with sensitization to the hapten diphenylcyclopropenone (DPC). The source is a man between 40 and 49 years old with alopecia areata. Some clones in this sample may be carry-over from other donors' samples. The conserved cysteine and the conserved F or W are not part of the CDR3 here. Each record gives: V gene, CDR3 protein.

TRBV28,ASRDKIYEQY
TRBV15,ATSARQGLASGRSTDTQY
TRBV3-1,ASSPSQGPTEAF
TRBV12-3/TRBV12-4,ASSPQLSEAF
TRBV12-3/TRBV12-4,ASSVSGSGANVLT
TRBV29-1,SVGRDYYEQY
TRBV28,ASLSGSYEQY
TRBV28,ASSPGSGLYEQY
TRBV12-3/TRBV12-4,ASSWGSTEAF
TRBV29-1,SVGQSLYGYT
TRBV5-1,ASRPWQTNEQF
TRBV7-3,ASSQKSGELF
TRBV5-1,ASSFRDNLNSPLH
TRBV9,ASSETGGPVAGIQY
TRBV3-1,ASSQVRDTQY
TRBV4-2,ASSPATDETQY